A selection of T cell receptor beta chains follows, all from one sample in a study of blood T cell repertoires in COVID-19. Sequencing was performed with immunoSEQ multiplex PCR; in TCRdb, only in-frame clones are kept and a portion is missing. The table records approximately 190,000 clones, approximately 90% of them present only once. Sequences were obtained from peripheral blood. These receptors all stem from a woman in her forties who had recovered from COVID-19. Both conserved end residues are part of each CDR3. The D gene is left open where the match is weak. Rows give clone size only sometimes, using once, few, many, or a class for an expanded clone.

size: .
J: TRBJ2-5
V: TRBV7-2
D: TRBD2
DNA: TGTGCCAGCAGCTTCCTAGCGGGAGGGGGGGAGACCCAGTACTTC
CDR3: CASSFLAGGGETQYF

size: .
J: TRBJ1-2
V: TRBV6-5
D: TRBD1
DNA: TGTGCCAGCAGCCGCCCGACAGGGAGAGGCTACACCTTC
CDR3: CASSRPTGRGYTF

size: .
J: TRBJ2-1
V: TRBV7-7
D: TRBD2
DNA: TGTGCCAGCAGCTTGGTGGGACTAGCGGGAAACAATGAGCAGTTCTTC
CDR3: CASSLVGLAGNNEQFF

size: .
J: TRBJ2-7
V: TRBV4-3
D: TRBD1
DNA: TGCGCCAGCAGCCAAGATTTCTCAGGGGGCTACGAGCAGTACTTC
CDR3: CASSQDFSGGYEQYF

size: .
J: TRBJ2-1
V: TRBV5-8
D: TRBD2
DNA: TGTGCCAGCAGCGCTTCCGGGACTAGCGGGAGCACTAATGAGCAGTTCTTC
CDR3: CASSASGTSGSTNEQFF

size: .
J: TRBJ1-5
V: TRBV6-2/TRBV6-3
D: .
DNA: TGTGCCAGCAGTCTACAGGGACCGGCCAACAATCAGCCCCAGCATTTT
CDR3: CASSLQGPANNQPQHF

size: .
J: TRBJ1-1
V: TRBV5-1
D: TRBD1
DNA: TGCGCCAGCAGCGGAGACAGGGTGGGCACTGAAGCTTTCTTT
CDR3: CASSGDRVGTEAFF

size: .
J: TRBJ1-2
V: TRBV11-2
D: .
DNA: TGTGCCAGCAGCTCAAACATATATGGCTACACCTTC
CDR3: CASSSNIYGYTF

size: .
J: TRBJ1-4
V: TRBV29-1
D: TRBD1
DNA: TGCAGCGTTTATTTTGGGACAGGGGGCAGGGATGGTGAAAAACTGTTTTTT
CDR3: CSVYFGTGGRDGEKLFF

size: .
J: TRBJ2-3
V: TRBV6-5
D: .
DNA: TGTGCCAGCGGGCCCGCGGATACGCAGTATTTT
CDR3: CASGPADTQYF

size: .
J: TRBJ2-1
V: TRBV11-2
D: TRBD2
DNA: TGTGCCAGCAGCTCCGGGGGGCGGGAGGGGTACAATGAGCAGTTCTTC
CDR3: CASSSGGREGYNEQFF

size: .
J: TRBJ2-1
V: TRBV27
D: .
DNA: TGTGCCATCGCGCTGTCGACAGGTAATAATGAGCAGTTCTTC
CDR3: CAIALSTGNNEQFF

size: .
J: TRBJ2-7
V: TRBV5-1
D: TRBD1
DNA: TGCGCCAGCAGCCCGGAAACAGGGGTAGCTAACGAGCAGTACTTC
CDR3: CASSPETGVANEQYF

size: few
J: TRBJ2-2
V: TRBV2
D: .
DNA: TGTGCCAGCAGATTACAGGGCAGGGACACCGGGGAGCTGTTTTTT
CDR3: CASRLQGRDTGELFF

size: .
J: TRBJ2-2
V: TRBV5-1
D: TRBD2
DNA: TGCGCCAGCAGCCGGAGACCGCCGGGACTAGCGGCAAACACCGGGGAGCTGTTTTTT
CDR3: CASSRRPPGLAANTGELFF

size: .
J: TRBJ2-7
V: TRBV15
D: .
DNA: TGTGCCACCAGCAGAGATCTGGACAACTACGAGCAGTACTTC
CDR3: CATSRDLDNYEQYF

size: .
J: TRBJ1-2
V: TRBV6-2/TRBV6-3
D: .
DNA: TGTGCCAGCAGTTCAACGGAGAGTCGCTACACCTTC
CDR3: CASSSTESRYTF

size: .
J: TRBJ2-6
V: TRBV11-3
D: TRBD1
DNA: TGTGCCAGCAGCTCGGGTGCGGGACAGGGGACCGGGGTGGGAGCCAACGTCCTGACTTTC
CDR3: CASSSGAGQGTGVGANVLTF

size: .
J: TRBJ1-5
V: TRBV7-8
D: TRBD1
DNA: TGTGCCAGCAGCAAGACAGGGGGACCCCAGCCCCAGCATTTT
CDR3: CASSKTGGPQPQHF

size: .
J: TRBJ1-5
V: TRBV30
D: .
DNA: TGTGCCTGGGCGGACAGTTTCTCTCAGCCCCAGCATTTT
CDR3: CAWADSFSQPQHF

size: .
J: TRBJ2-7
V: TRBV19
D: TRBD1
DNA: TGTGCCAGCAGACAGGGCACCTCCTACGAGCAGTACTTC
CDR3: CASRQGTSYEQYF

size: .
J: TRBJ2-1
V: TRBV7-3
D: TRBD1
DNA: TGTGCCAGCAGCTCGATGACAGGGAGCTCCTACAATGAGCAGTTCTTC
CDR3: CASSSMTGSSYNEQFF

size: .
J: TRBJ2-7
V: TRBV7-2
D: TRBD2
DNA: TGTGCCAGCAGCGCCCGGACTAGCGGGAGGGCCGAGCAGTACTTC
CDR3: CASSARTSGRAEQYF